The rows below give T cell receptor beta chains drawn from one sample of a study of T cell responses to AZD1222 COVID-19 vaccine. Clones were sequenced by immunoSEQ multiplex PCR, and TCRdb holds only the in-frame ones, with some missing. The data contain about 190,000 clones, about 92% of them singletons. Sample: peripheral blood, taken on day 0 of AZD1222 vaccination. Receptors originate from an adult in good health. Both conserved end residues are part of each CDR3. D genes are given only for firm matches. A clone size is listed for some rows: how often the clone was seen (once, few, many), or a class if it is expanded.

V: TRBV19; J: TRBJ1-4; size: .; D: .; CDR3: CASTPRGVRATNEKLFF; DNA: TGTGCCAGTACCCCAAGAGGGGTCCGGGCGACTAATGAAAAACTGTTTTTT
V: TRBV3-1/TRBV3-2; J: TRBJ2-1; size: once; D: .; CDR3: CASSQANYRSYNEQFF; DNA: TGTGCCAGCAGCCAAGCCAACTACCGGTCCTACAATGAGCAGTTCTTC
V: TRBV2; J: TRBJ1-6; size: .; D: TRBD1; CDR3: CASTGDSYNSPLHF; DNA: TGTGCCAGCACCGGGGACAGCTATAATTCACCCCTCCACTTT
V: TRBV6-2/TRBV6-3; J: TRBJ1-1; size: .; D: .; CDR3: CASSYSDFVAFF; DNA: TGTGCCAGCAGTTACTCGGACTTTGTAGCTTTCTTT
V: TRBV5-5; J: TRBJ1-1; size: few; D: .; CDR3: CASSSRPLGTEAFF; DNA: TGTGCCAGCAGCTCCCGGCCTTTGGGCACTGAAGCTTTCTTT
V: TRBV3-1/TRBV3-2; J: TRBJ2-7; size: once; D: .; CDR3: CASSPPGPYEQYF; DNA: TGTGCCAGCAGCCCTCCCGGCCCCTACGAGCAGTACTTC
V: TRBV7-9; J: TRBJ2-1; size: .; D: .; CDR3: CASSLVQMVNANEQFF; DNA: TGTGCCAGCAGCTTAGTTCAGATGGTCAACGCCAATGAGCAGTTCTTC
V: TRBV19; J: TRBJ2-3; size: .; D: .; CDR3: CATSTGGGKADTQYF; DNA: TGTGCCACCAGTACCGGAGGGGGCAAGGCAGATACGCAGTATTTT
V: TRBV4-2; J: TRBJ2-1; size: few; D: TRBD2; CDR3: CASSQEGPSGGANEQFF; DNA: TGTGCCAGCAGCCAAGAAGGGCCTAGCGGGGGGGCTAATGAGCAGTTCTTC
V: TRBV5-6; J: TRBJ1-1; size: .; D: .; CDR3: CASSRGWRNTEAFF; DNA: TGTGCCAGCAGTCGGGGGTGGCGGAACACTGAAGCTTTCTTT
V: TRBV6-6; J: TRBJ1-3; size: .; D: .; CDR3: CASNDGASGNTIYF; DNA: TGTGCCAGCAACGACGGAGCCTCTGGAAACACCATATATTTT
V: TRBV10-1; J: TRBJ1-1; size: .; D: .; CDR3: CASSESGGGSTEAFF; DNA: TGCGCCAGCAGTGAGTCGGGGGGCGGTAGCACTGAAGCTTTCTTT
V: TRBV4-3; J: TRBJ1-2; size: once; D: .; CDR3: CASSQDRAALGYTF; DNA: TGCGCCAGCAGCCAAGATCGGGCCGCATTGGGCTACACCTTC
V: TRBV6-5; J: TRBJ1-2; size: .; D: .; CDR3: CASSYSTPEKDGYTF; DNA: TGTGCCAGCAGTTACTCGACGCCAGAAAAGGATGGCTACACCTTC
V: TRBV10-3; J: TRBJ2-5; size: .; D: TRBD2; CDR3: CATGTSGAPGETQYF; DNA: TGTGCCACCGGGACTAGCGGGGCCCCTGGAGAGACCCAGTACTTC
V: TRBV19; J: TRBJ1-2; size: .; D: .; CDR3: CASSKLTEGRGYTF; DNA: TGTGCCAGTAGTAAATTGACGGAGGGAAGGGGCTACACCTTC
V: TRBV9; J: TRBJ2-3; size: .; D: .; CDR3: CASSVGADTQYF; DNA: TGTGCCAGCAGCGTCGGGGCAGATACGCAGTATTTT
V: TRBV2; J: TRBJ1-1; size: .; D: .; CDR3: CASRSATEAFF; DNA: TGTGCCAGCAGGTCGGCCACTGAAGCTTTCTTT
V: TRBV25-1; J: TRBJ1-2; size: .; D: .; CDR3: CASSVGGQNGYTF; DNA: TGTGCCAGCAGTGTTGGGGGCCAGAATGGCTACACCTTC
V: TRBV5-6; J: TRBJ2-2; size: once; D: TRBD1; CDR3: CASSPARQGVTGELFF; DNA: TGTGCCAGCAGCCCAGCGAGACAGGGAGTGACCGGGGAGCTGTTTTTT
V: TRBV30; J: TRBJ2-3; size: .; D: .; CDR3: CAWSVLGSTDTQYF; DNA: TGTGCCTGGAGTGTTCTTGGGAGCACAGATACGCAGTATTTT
V: TRBV2; J: TRBJ1-5; size: .; D: .; CDR3: CASSYGSSRQPQHF; DNA: TGTGCCAGCAGTTACGGGTCTTCCAGGCAGCCCCAGCATTTT
V: TRBV3-1/TRBV3-2; J: TRBJ2-7; size: .; D: TRBD1; CDR3: CASSQDRRTGYEQYF; DNA: TGTGCCAGCAGCCAAGATCGGCGGACAGGATACGAGCAGTACTTC
V: TRBV5-1; J: TRBJ2-2; size: .; D: TRBD1; CDR3: CASSPNGQGYPGELFF; DNA: TGCGCCAGCAGCCCTAATGGACAGGGATACCCCGGGGAGCTGTTTTTT
V: TRBV30; J: TRBJ1-6; size: .; D: .; CDR3: CAWSEETPRAPLHF; DNA: TGTGCCTGGAGTGAAGAGACACCCCGGGCACCCCTCCACTTT
V: TRBV18; J: TRBJ2-7; size: .; D: .; CDR3: CASSPSEGPIEQYF; DNA: TGTGCCAGCTCACCATCGGAGGGTCCGATAGAGCAGTACTTC
V: TRBV9; J: TRBJ2-7; size: .; D: .; CDR3: CASSVVPGSYEQYF; DNA: TGTGCCAGCAGCGTAGTTCCAGGGAGCTACGAGCAGTACTTC